This TCR beta chain came from a study of T cells of healthy individuals. With 3 bases removed from V and 2 bases from J, the gap between germline ends came to 16 bases. CDR3 length: 16 amino acids. Germline V lookup: CDR1 SGHAT, CDR2 FQNNGV. MiXCR, applied by TCRdb to the 5' RACE reads, yields one record per CDR3 protein. The sample has nearly 100,000 distinct CDR3 sequences; around 17% are singletons. This clonotype was picked up a small number of times. This rearrangement joins TRBV11-2 to TRBJ1-1; perhaps TRBD1 as D (5 bases). The sequence derives from a human donor in good health. The CDR3 bases are TGTGCCAGCAGCTTTAAGGTTCGACAGCCCAACACTGAAGCTTTCTTT. It encodes CASSFKVRQPNTEAFF.